What follows describes a single T cell receptor (beta chain). This clonotype was recorded at least ten times. Its specific antigen is unknown. Base qualities were left out, and no much larger clone turns up one base away. Genomic DNA was used as template for profiling of TCR beta VDJ combinations and CDR3 sequences. An Illumina HiSeq 2000 was used for TCR repertoire sequencing. The paper's processing steps were these. TRBV/TRBJ rearrangement plots, CDR3 size and DJ length profiles, and Simpson's diversity index were used to evaluate the repertoires. The most abundant DNA sequence in the deep sequencing data was defined as the immunodominant clone. CDR3 amino acid sequences were checked for sharing between subjects and were compared against published repertoires and the VDJdb database. TCRdb reran the public reads through fastp at Q25 and MiXCR, keeping productive beta chains. Entries that share a CDR3 protein sequence are merged under the most common genes and DNA. The V and J calls reflect TCRdb's pipeline rather than the authors' work. The sample table lists 180,000 or so distinct CDR3 sequences, 40% to 55% of them with a count of one. The ten largest account for 1.1% of the sample.

This sample is drawn from a study of CD8+CD57+ T cells in acquired aplastic anemia (dated by TCRdb to 2016 to 2019). Context from the whole study: Extracted DNA from sorted CD4+ and CD8+ cells averaged 3.2 ug, ranging from about 0.17 to 27.4 ug. A CD8+CD57+ expansion meant a frequency higher than the mean frequency seen in healthy subjects. Overall study outcomes, separate from this receptor: Around 30 CD8+ CDR3 sequences were found in both patients and controls but appeared to be highly expressed in patients and within the immunodominant clones of the patients. CD8+ Simpson's diversity did not differ significantly between patients and healthy controls (P=0.060).

The CDR3 holds 14 amino acids from the cysteine to the phenylalanine. The kept DNA is CDR3 alone, 42 bases in frame from the first base. Ends trimmed: V by 6 bases, J by 6 bases; bases unmatched to a gene: 11. The germline V gene encodes CDR1 DFQATT and CDR2 SNEGSKA (reference sequence). Flow cytometry had shown CD8+CD57+ cell expansion in the patients selected for sequencing. Every patient had severe acquired aplastic anemia, diagnosed using the International Study of Aplastic Anemia and Agranulocytosis and Camitta criteria. Patients had received no therapy at the time of blood sampling. The study deep-sequenced TCR repertoires of sorted CD4+ and CD8+ blood T cells from severe aplastic anemia patients and healthy subjects. Patients were enrolled under clinicaltrials.gov protocols 00001620, 01623167, 00001397, 00071045, 00081523 and 00961064 in the USA. Ficoll-Paque density gradient centrifugation was used to isolate peripheral blood mononuclear cells. Before DNA extraction, CD4+ and CD8+ T cells were sorted with FACS or magnetic beads.

The V and J segments used are TRBV20-1 and TRBJ1-5, with 7 bases in between that match TRBD1. The source of this sequence is a human donor with aplastic anemia. Sequenced sample: sorted CD4+, CD8+, or CD8+CD57+ T cells (not recorded which) from PBMCs. The CDR3 is CSATRGDMPQPQHF. The nucleotide sequence is TGCAGTGCCACCAGGGGGGATATGCCTCAGCCCCAGCATTTT.